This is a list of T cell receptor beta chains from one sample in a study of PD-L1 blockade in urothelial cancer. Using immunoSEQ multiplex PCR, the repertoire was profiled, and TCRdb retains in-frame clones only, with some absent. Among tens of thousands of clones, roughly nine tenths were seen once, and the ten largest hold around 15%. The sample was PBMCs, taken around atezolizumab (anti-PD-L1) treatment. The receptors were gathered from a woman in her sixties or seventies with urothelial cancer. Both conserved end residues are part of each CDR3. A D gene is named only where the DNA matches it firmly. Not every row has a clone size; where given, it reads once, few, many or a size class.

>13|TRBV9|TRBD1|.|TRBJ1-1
CASSVEGTGEAFF
TGTGCCAGCAGCGTAGAAGGGACAGGAGAAGCTTTCTTT
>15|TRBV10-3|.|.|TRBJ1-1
CAISDTEGWNTEAFF
TGTGCCATCAGTGATACTGAGGGCTGGAACACTGAAGCTTTCTTT
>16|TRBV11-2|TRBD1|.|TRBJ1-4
CASSLASMAGGEKLFF
TGTGCCAGCAGCTTAGCTTCCATGGCAGGGGGTGAAAAACTGTTTTTT
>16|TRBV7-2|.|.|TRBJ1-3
CASSFPDIPPGNTIYF
TGTGCCAGCAGCTTCCCGGACATCCCTCCTGGAAACACCATATATTTT
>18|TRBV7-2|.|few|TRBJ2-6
CASSRVSGESSGANVLTF
TGTGCCAGCAGCCGCGTGTCGGGGGAGAGCTCTGGGGCCAACGTCCTGACTTTC
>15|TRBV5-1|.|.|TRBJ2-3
CASSFEGGAPDTQYF
TGCGCCAGCAGCTTCGAAGGGGGGGCCCCAGATACGCAGTATTTT
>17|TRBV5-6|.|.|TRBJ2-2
CASSYQMGTANTGELFF
TGTGCCAGCAGCTACCAGATGGGCACGGCGAACACCGGGGAGCTGTTTTTT
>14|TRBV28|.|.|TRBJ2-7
CASSLMMSSYEQYF
TGTGCCAGCAGTTTGATGATGAGCTCCTACGAGCAGTACTTC
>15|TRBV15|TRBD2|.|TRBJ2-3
CATSPAGGPGDTQYF
TGTGCCACCAGTCCAGCGGGGGGGCCCGGAGATACGCAGTATTTT
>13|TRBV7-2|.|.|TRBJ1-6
CASSLDRNSPLHF
TGTGCCAGCAGCTTAGATCGGAATTCACCCCTCCACTTT
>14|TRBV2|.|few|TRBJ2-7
CASKQGRSSYEQYF
TGTGCCAGCAAACAGGGTCGCAGCTCCTACGAGCAGTACTTC
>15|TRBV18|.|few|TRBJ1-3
CASSPPSGSGNTIYF
TGTGCCAGCTCACCACCTTCGGGGAGTGGAAACACCATATATTTT
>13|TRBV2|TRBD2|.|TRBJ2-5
CAIQGLAEETQYF
TGTGCCATTCAGGGACTAGCGGAAGAGACCCAGTACTTC
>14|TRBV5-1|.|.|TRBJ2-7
CASSRGTSPGEQYF
TGCGCCAGCAGCCGAGGGACTTCGCCTGGCGAGCAGTACTTC
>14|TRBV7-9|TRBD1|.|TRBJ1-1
CASSLIDRATEAFF
TGTGCCAGCAGCTTGATAGACAGGGCCACTGAAGCTTTCTTT
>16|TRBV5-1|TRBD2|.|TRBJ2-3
CASNSRASGATDTQYF
TGCGCCAGCAATAGTCGGGCTAGCGGGGCCACAGATACGCAGTATTTT
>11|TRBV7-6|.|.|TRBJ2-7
CASSPGGIQYF
TGTGCCAGCAGCCCAGGCGGGATCCAGTACTTC
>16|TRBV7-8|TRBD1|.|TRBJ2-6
CASSDGQGSGANVLTF
TGTGCCAGCAGCGATGGACAGGGGTCCGGGGCCAACGTCCTGACTTTC
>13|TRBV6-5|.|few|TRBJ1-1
CASSDSANTEAFF
TGTGCCAGCAGCGACAGTGCGAACACTGAAGCTTTCTTT
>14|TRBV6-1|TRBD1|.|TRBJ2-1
CASRRGRSYNEQFF
TGTGCCAGCAGGAGGGGGCGTTCTTACAATGAGCAGTTCTTC
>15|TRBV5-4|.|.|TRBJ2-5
CASSLGLQKEETQYF
TGTGCCAGCAGCTTGGGTCTACAGAAAGAAGAGACCCAGTACTTC
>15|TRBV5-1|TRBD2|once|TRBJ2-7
CASSSYGLAAYEQYF
TGCGCCAGCAGCTCGTACGGACTAGCGGCCTACGAGCAGTACTTC
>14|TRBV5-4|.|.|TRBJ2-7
CASSLWAGIHEQYF
TGTGCCAGCAGCTTGTGGGCAGGGATACACGAGCAGTACTTC